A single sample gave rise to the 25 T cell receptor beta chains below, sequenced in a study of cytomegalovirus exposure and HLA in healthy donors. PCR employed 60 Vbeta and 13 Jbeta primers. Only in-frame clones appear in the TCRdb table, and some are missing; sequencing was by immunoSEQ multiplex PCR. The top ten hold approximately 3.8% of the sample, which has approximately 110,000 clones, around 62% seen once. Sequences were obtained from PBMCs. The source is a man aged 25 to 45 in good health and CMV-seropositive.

The CDR3 region is CASRRGATSTDTQYF. The CDR3 DNA sequence: TGTGCCAGCCGGCGGGGGGCTACAAGCACAGATACGCAGTATTTT. This chain connects TRBV27 to TRBJ2-3; 8 bases line up with TRBD2. V shed 8 bases and J 0 bases; nucleotides not matched to a gene: 7. Germline CDR1 and CDR2: MNHEY and SMNVEV (reference sequence). The CDR3 sequence is 15 residues long.

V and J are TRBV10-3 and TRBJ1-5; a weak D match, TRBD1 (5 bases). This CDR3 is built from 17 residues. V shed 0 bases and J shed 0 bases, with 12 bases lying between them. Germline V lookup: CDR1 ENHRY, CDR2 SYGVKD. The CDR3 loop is CAISESIGDYSNQPQHF. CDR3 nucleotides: TGTGCCATCAGTGAGTCGATAGGGGATTATAGCAATCAGCCCCAGCATTTT.

For the CDR3, the DNA is TGTGCCAGTAGTATAGGGGGGCCCAATCAGCCCCAGCATTTT. It encodes CASSIGGPNQPQHF. This chain connects TRBV19 to TRBJ1-5, with a possible D match to TRBD1 (6 bases). V was trimmed by 1 base and J by 3 bases, leaving 7 bases between them. From germline, CDR1 is LNHDA and CDR2 SQIVND (reference sequence). The CDR3 loop spans 14 amino acids.

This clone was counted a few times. The CDR3 protein is CASNSLRVGGEQYF. CDR3 DNA: TGTGCCAGCAATTCCCTCCGGGTGGGAGGCGAGCAGTACTTC. The chain uses TRBV9 and TRBJ2-7; D might be TRBD2 (6 bases). Per germline, CDR1 SGDLS and CDR2 YYNGEE. The CDR3 has 14 amino acids. V lost 6 bases, J lost 6 bases, and 19 bases lay in between.

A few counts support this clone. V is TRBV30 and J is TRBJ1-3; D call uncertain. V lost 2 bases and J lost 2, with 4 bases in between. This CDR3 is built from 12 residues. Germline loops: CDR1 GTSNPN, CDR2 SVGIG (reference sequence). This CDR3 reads CAWSPTGNTIYF. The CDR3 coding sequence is TGTGCCTGGAGTCCCACTGGAAACACCATATATTTT.

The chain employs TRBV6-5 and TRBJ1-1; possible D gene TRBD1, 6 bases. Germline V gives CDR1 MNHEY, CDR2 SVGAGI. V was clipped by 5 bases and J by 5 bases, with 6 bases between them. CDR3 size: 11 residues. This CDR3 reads CASSQGTEAFF. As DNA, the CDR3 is TGTGCCAGCAGTCAGGGGACTGAAGCTTTCTTT.

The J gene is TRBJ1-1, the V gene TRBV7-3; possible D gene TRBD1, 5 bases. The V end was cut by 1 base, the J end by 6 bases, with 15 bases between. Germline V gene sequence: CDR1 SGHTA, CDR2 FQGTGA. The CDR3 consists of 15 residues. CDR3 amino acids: CASSLIRGDNAEAFF. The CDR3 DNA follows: TGTGCCAGCAGCTTAATAAGGGGCGATAACGCTGAAGCTTTCTTT. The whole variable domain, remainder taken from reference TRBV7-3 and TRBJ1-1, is GAGVSQTPSNKVTEKGKYVELRCDPISGHTALYWYRQSLGQGPEFLIYFQGTGAADDSGLPNDRFFAVRPEGSVSTLKIQRTERGDSAVYLCASSLIRGDNAEAFFGQGTRLTVV.

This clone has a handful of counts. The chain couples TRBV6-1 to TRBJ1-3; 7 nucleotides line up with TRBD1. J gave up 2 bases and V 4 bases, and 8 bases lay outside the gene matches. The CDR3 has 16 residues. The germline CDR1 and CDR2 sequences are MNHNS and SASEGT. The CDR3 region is CASSVQPGQPGNTIYF. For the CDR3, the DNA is TGTGCCAGCAGTGTTCAGCCGGGACAGCCTGGAAACACCATATATTTT.

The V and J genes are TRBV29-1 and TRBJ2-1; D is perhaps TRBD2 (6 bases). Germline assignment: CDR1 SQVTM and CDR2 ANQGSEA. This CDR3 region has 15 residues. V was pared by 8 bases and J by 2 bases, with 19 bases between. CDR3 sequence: CSTAGQDRAYNEQFF. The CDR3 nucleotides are TGCAGCACGGCGGGGCAGGATCGCGCCTACAATGAGCAGTTCTTC.

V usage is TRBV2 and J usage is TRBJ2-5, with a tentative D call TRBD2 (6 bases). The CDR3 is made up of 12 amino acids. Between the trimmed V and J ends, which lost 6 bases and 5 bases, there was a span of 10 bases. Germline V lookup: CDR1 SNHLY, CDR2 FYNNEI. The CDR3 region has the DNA TGTGCCAGCAGCGGGGGTCTCGAGACCCAGTACTTC. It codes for CASSGGLETQYF.

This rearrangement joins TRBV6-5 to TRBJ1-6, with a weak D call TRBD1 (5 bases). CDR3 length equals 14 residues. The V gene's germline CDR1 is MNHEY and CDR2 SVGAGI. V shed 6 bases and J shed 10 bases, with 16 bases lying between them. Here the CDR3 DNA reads TGTGCCAGCAGCCTCGGGGGGGTGGGATCACCCCTCCACTTT. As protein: CASSLGGVGSPLHF.

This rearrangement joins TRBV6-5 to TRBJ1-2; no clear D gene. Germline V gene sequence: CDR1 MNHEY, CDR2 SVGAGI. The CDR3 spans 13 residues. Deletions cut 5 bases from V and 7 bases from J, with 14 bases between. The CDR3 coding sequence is TGTGCCAGCAGTGCCGGACTAACACTTGGCTACACCTTC. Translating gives CASSAGLTLGYTF.

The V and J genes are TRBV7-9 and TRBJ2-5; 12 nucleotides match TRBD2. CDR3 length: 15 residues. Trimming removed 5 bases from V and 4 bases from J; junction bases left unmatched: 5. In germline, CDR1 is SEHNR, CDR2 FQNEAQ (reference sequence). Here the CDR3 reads CASSTWTSGAETQYF. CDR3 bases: TGTGCCAGCAGCACTTGGACTAGCGGGGCAGAGACCCAGTACTTC.

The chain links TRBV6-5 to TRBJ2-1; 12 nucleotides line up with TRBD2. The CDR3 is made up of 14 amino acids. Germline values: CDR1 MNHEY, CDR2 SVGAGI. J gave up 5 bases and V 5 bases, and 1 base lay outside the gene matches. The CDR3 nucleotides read TGTGCCAGCAGTCGGACTAGCGGGGACAATGAGCAGTTCTTC. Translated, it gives CASSRTSGDNEQFF.

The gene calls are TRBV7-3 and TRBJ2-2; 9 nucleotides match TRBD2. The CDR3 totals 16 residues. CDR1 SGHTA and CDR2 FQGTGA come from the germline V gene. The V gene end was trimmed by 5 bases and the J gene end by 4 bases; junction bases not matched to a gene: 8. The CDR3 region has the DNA TGTGCCAGCAGCCTCGGGACTAGCCCAAGCACCGGGGAGCTGTTTTTT. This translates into CASSLGTSPSTGELFF. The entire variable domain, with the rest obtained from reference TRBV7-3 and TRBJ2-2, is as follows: GAGVSQTPSNKVTEKGKYVELRCDPISGHTALYWYRQSLGQGPEFLIYFQGTGAADDSGLPNDRFFAVRPEGSVSTLKIQRTERGDSAVYLCASSLGTSPSTGELFFGEGSRLTVL.

The CDR3: CASSGSFKKRALEADTQYF. CDR3 DNA: TGTGCCAGCAGCGGTTCCTTTAAAAAGCGGGCCCTTGAGGCAGATACGCAGTATTTT. The chain employs TRBV11-3 and TRBJ2-3, with D perhaps TRBD2 (6 bases). The CDR3 sequence is 19 residues long. V lost 5 bases and J lost 4, with 28 bases in between. Germline V gene lookup returns CDR1 SGHNT and CDR2 YENEEA. Filled out from reference TRBV11-3 and TRBJ2-3, the complete variable domain reads EAGVVQSPRYKIIEKKQPVAFWCNPISGHNTLYWYLQNLGQGPELLIRYENEEAVDDSQLPKDRFSAERLKGVDSTLKIQPAELGDSAVYLCASSGSFKKRALEADTQYFGPGTRLTVL.

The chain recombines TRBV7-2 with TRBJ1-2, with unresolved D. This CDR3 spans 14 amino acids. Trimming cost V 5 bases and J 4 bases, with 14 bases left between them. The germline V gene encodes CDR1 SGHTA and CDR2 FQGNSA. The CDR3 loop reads CASSPQTNFYGYTF. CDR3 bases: TGTGCCAGCAGCCCACAGACAAATTTCTATGGCTACACCTTC. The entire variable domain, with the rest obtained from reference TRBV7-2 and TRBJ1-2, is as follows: GAGVSQSPSNKVTEKGKDVELRCDPISGHTALYWYRQSLGQGLEFLIYFQGNSAPDKSGLPSDRFSAERTGGSVSTLTIQRTQQEDSAVYLCASSPQTNFYGYTFGSGTRLTVV.

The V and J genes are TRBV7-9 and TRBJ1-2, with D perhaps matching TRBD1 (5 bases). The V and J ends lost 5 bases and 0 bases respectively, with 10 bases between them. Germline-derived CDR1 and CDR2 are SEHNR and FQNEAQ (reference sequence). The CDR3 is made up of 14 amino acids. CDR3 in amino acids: CASSARQSNYGYTF. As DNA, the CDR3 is TGTGCCAGCAGCGCCCGACAGTCTAACTATGGCTACACCTTC. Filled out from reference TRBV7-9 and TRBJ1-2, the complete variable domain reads DTGVSQNPRHKITKRGQNVTFRCDPISEHNRLYWYRQTLGQGPEFLTYFQNEAQLEKSRLLSDRFSAERPKGSFSTLEIQRTEQGDSAMYLCASSARQSNYGYTFGSGTRLTVV.

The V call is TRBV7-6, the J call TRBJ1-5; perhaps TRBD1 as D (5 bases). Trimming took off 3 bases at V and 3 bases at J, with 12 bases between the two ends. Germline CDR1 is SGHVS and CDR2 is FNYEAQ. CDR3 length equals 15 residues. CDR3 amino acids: CASSFGQGFNQPQHF. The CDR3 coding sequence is TGTGCCAGCAGCTTCGGGCAGGGTTTCAATCAGCCCCAGCATTTT.

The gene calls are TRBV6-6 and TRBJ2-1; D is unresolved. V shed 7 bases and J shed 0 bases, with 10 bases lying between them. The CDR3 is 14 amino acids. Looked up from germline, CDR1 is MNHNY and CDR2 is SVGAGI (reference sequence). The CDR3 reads CASTATSSYNEQFF. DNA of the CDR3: TGTGCCAGCACCGCCACTTCCTCCTACAATGAGCAGTTCTTC.

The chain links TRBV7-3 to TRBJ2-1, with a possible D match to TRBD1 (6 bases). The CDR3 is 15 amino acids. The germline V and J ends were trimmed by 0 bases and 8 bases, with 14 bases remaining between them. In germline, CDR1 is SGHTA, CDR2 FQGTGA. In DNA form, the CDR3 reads TGTGCCAGCAGCTTAACGCAGGGGTCCGCCTATGAGCAGTTCTTC. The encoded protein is CASSLTQGSAYEQFF.

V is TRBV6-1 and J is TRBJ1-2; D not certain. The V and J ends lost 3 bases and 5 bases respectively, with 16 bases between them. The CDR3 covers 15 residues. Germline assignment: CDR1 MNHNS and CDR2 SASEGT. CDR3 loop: CASSDPEGGGYGYTF. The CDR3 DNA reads TGTGCCAGCAGTGACCCCGAGGGAGGAGGGTATGGCTACACCTTC.

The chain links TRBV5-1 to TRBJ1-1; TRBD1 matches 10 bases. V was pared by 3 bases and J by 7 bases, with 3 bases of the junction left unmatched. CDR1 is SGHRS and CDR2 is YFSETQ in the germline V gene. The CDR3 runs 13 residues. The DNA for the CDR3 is TGCGCCAGCAGCTCGGACAGGGGGAGTGAAGCTTTCTTT. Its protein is CASSSDRGSEAFF.

For the CDR3, the DNA is TGTGCCAGTAGTGGGACAGGGACAGATACGCAGTATTTT. Translating gives CASSGTGTDTQYF. The J gene is TRBJ2-3, the V gene TRBV19, with 9 positions matching TRBD1. Looked up from germline, CDR1 is LNHDA and CDR2 is SQIVND (reference sequence). With 5 bases clipped from V and 3 bases from J, the junction kept 0 bases outside the gene matches. The CDR3 runs to 13 residues.

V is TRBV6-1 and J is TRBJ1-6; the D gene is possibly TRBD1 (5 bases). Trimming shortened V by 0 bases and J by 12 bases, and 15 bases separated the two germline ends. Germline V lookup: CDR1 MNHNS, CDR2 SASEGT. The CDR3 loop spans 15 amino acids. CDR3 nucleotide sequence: TGTGCCAGCAGTGAAGCGACGGCGCCCAGGGTACCCCTCCACTTT. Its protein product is CASSEATAPRVPLHF.